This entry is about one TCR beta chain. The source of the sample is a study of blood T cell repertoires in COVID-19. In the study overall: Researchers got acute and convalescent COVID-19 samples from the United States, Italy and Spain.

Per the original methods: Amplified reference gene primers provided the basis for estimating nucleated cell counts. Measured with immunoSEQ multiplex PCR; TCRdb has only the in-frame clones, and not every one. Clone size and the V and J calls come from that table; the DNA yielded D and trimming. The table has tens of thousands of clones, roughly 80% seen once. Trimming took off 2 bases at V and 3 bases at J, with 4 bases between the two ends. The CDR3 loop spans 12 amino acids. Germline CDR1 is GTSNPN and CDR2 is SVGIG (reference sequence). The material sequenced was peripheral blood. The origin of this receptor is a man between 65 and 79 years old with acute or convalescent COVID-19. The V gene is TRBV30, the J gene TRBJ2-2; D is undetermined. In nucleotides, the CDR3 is TGTGCCTGGAGTCAGTACACCGGGGAGCTGTTTTTT. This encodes CAWSQYTGELFF.